This T cell receptor beta chain was retrieved from a study of cytomegalovirus exposure and HLA in healthy donors. 60 Vbeta and 13 Jbeta primers were used in PCR. The data were produced by immunoSEQ multiplex PCR, yet TCRdb's version contains in-frame clones alone and is incomplete. Of 170,000 or so clones listed, around 77% were seen once; the top ten hold 2% to 2.5%. Points from the study as a whole: CMV antigen specificity was confirmed in vitro for a few CMV-associated chains.

On this clone: Its specificity is not known.

The CDR3 totals 13 residues. CDR1 is SGHDN and CDR2 is FVKESK in the germline V gene. Trimming left V 1 base short and J 5 bases short, with 5 bases between. The V gene is TRBV14, the J gene TRBJ2-2; no clear D. This TCR derives from a man between 60 and 75 years old in good health and CMV-seronegative. Sample: PBMCs. The CDR3 is CASSQVRTGELFF. CDR3 sequence (DNA): TGTGCCAGCAGCCAAGTGAGGACCGGGGAGCTGTTTTTT.